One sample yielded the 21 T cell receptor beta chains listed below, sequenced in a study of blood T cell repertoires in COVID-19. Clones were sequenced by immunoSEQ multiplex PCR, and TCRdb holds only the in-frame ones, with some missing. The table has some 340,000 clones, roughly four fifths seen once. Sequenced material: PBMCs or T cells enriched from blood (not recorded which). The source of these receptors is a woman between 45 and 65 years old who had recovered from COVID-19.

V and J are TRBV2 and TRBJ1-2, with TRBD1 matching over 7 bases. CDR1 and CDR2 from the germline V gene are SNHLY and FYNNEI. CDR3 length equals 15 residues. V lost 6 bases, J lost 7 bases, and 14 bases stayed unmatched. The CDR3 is CASRELPTGTGGYTF. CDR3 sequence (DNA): TGTGCCAGCAGGGAACTTCCGACAGGGACCGGTGGCTACACCTTC.

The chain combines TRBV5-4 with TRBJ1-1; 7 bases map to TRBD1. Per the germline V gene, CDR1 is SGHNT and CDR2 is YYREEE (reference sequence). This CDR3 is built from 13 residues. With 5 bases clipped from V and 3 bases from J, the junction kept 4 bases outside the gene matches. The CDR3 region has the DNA TGTGCCAGCAGGGGGACAGAGCACACTGAAGCTTTCTTT. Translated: CASRGTEHTEAFF.

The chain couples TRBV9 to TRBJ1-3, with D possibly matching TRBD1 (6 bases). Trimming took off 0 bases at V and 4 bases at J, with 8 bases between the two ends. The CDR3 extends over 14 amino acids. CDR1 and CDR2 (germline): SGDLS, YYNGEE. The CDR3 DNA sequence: TGTGCCAGCAGCGTAGAGGACAGAGGAAACACCATATATTTT. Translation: CASSVEDRGNTIYF. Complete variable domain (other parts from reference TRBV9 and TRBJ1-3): DSGVTQTPKHLITATGQRVTLRCSPRSGDLSVYWYQQSLDQGLQFLIQYYNGEERAKGNILERFSAQQFPDLHSELNLSSLELGDSALYFCASSVEDRGNTIYFGEGSWLTVV.

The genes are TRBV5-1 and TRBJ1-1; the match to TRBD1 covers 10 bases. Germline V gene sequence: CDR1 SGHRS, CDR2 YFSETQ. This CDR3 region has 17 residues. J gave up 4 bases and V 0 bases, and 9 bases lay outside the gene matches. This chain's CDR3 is CASSLERQGAVATEAFF. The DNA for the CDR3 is TGCGCCAGCAGCTTGGAGAGACAGGGGGCGGTAGCCACTGAAGCTTTCTTT.

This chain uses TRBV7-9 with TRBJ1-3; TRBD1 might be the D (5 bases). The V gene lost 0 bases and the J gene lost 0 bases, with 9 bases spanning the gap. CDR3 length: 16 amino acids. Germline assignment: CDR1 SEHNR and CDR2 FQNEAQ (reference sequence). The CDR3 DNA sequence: TGTGCCAGCAGCTTAGCGAACAGGTTCTCTGGAAACACCATATATTTT. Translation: CASSLANRFSGNTIYF.

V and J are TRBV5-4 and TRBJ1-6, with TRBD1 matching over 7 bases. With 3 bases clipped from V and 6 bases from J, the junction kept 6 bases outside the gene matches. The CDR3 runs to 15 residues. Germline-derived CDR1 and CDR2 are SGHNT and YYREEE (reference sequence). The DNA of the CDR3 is TGTGCCAGCAGCTCGGCAGGGGGTCTTAATTCACCCCTCCACTTT. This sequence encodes CASSSAGGLNSPLHF.

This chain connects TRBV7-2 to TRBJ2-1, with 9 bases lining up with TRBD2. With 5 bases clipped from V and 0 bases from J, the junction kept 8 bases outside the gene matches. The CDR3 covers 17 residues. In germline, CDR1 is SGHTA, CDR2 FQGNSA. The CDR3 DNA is TGTGCCAGCAGCCCGCGTGCGGGAGGGTTCTCCTACAATGAGCAGTTCTTC. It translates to CASSPRAGGFSYNEQFF.

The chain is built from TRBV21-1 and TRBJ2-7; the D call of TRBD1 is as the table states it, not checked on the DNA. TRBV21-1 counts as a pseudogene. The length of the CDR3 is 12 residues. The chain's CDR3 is CAAWDITYEQYF. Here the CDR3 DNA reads TGTGCCGCCTGGGACATTACTTACGAGCAGTACTTC.

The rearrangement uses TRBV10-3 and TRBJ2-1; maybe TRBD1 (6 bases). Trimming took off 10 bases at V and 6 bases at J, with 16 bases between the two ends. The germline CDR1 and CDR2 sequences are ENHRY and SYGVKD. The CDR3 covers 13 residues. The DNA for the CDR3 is TGTGCCAGCCGACAGGAAGGTGGCAATGAGCAGTTCTTC. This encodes CASRQEGGNEQFF.

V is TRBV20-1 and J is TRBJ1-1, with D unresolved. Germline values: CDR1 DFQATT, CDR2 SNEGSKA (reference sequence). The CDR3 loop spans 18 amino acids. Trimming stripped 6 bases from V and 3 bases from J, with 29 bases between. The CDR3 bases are TGCAGTGCCAGTAGCGTTTTAAGACCGGTCCCCCCCGACACTGAAGCTTTCTTT. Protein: CSASSVLRPVPPDTEAFF.

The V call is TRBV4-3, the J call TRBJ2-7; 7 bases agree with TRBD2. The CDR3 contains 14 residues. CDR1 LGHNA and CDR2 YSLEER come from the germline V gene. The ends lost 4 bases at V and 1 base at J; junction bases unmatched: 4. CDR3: CASSPGGTSYEQYF. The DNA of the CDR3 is TGCGCCAGCAGCCCCGGGGGGACTTCCTACGAGCAGTACTTC.

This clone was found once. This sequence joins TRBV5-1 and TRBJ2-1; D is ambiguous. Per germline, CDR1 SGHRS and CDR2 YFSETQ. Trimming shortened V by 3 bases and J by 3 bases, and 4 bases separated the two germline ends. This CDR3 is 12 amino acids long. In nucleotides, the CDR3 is TGCGCCAGCAGCTCAGACTACAATGAGCAGTTCTTC. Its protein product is CASSSDYNEQFF.

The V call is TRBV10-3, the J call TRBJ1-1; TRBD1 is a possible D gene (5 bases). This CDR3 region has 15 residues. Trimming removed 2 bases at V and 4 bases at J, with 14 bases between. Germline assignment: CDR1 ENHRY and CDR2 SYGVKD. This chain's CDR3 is CAISEGRGLTTEAFF. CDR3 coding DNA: TGTGCCATCAGTGAGGGACGGGGACTAACCACTGAAGCTTTCTTT.

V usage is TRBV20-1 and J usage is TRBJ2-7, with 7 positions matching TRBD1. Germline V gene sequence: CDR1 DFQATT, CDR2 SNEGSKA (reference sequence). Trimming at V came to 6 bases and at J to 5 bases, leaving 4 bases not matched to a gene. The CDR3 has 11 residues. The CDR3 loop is CSAPGQHEQYF. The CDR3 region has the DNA TGCAGTGCACCGGGACAGCACGAGCAGTACTTC.

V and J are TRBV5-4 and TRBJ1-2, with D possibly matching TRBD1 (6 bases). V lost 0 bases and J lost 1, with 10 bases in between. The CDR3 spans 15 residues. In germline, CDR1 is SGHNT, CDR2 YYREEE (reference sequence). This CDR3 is CASSLEGQNNYGYTF. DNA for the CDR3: TGTGCCAGCAGCTTGGAAGGACAGAATAACTATGGCTACACCTTC.

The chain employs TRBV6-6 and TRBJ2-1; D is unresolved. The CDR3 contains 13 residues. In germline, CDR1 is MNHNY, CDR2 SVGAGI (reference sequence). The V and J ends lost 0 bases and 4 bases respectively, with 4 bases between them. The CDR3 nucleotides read TGTGCCAGCAGTTACTCAACTTACAATGAGCAGTTCTTC. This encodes CASSYSTYNEQFF.

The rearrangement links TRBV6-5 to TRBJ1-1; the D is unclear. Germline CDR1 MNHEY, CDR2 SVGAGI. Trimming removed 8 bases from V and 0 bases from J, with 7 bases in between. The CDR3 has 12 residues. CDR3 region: CASVSMNTEAFF. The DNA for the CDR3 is TGTGCCAGCGTTTCCATGAACACTGAAGCTTTCTTT.

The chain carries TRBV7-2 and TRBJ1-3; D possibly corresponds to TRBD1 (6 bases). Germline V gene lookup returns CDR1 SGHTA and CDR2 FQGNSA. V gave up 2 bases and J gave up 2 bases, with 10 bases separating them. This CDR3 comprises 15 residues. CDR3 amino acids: CASSLSGGPGNTIYF. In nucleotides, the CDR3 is TGTGCCAGCAGCTTATCGGGGGGGCCTGGAAACACCATATATTTT. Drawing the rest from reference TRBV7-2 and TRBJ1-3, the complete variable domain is GAGVSQSPSNKVTEKGKDVELRCDPISGHTALYWYRQSLGQGLEFLIYFQGNSAPDKSGLPSDRFSAERTGGSVSTLTIQRTQQEDSAVYLCASSLSGGPGNTIYFGEGSWLTVV.

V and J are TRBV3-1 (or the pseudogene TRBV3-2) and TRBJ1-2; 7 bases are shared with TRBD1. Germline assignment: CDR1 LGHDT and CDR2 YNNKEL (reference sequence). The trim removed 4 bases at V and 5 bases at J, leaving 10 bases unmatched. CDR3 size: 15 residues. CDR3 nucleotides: TGTGCCAGCAGCCCCCTCACCGGGACAGTTTATGGCTACACCTTC. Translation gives CASSPLTGTVYGYTF.

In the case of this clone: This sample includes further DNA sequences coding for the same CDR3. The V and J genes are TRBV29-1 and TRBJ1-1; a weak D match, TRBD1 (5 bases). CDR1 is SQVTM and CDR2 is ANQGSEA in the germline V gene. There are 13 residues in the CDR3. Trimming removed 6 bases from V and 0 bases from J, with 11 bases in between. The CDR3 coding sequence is TGCAGCGTGGGGGGTTGGCTGAACACTGAAGCTTTCTTT. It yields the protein CSVGGWLNTEAFF.

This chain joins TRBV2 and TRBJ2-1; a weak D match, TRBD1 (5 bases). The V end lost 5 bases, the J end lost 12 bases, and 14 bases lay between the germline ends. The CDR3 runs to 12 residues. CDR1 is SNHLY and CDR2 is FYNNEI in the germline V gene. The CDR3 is CASSPTQDRQFF. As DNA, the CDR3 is TGTGCCAGCAGTCCGACACAGGATCGGCAGTTCTTC.